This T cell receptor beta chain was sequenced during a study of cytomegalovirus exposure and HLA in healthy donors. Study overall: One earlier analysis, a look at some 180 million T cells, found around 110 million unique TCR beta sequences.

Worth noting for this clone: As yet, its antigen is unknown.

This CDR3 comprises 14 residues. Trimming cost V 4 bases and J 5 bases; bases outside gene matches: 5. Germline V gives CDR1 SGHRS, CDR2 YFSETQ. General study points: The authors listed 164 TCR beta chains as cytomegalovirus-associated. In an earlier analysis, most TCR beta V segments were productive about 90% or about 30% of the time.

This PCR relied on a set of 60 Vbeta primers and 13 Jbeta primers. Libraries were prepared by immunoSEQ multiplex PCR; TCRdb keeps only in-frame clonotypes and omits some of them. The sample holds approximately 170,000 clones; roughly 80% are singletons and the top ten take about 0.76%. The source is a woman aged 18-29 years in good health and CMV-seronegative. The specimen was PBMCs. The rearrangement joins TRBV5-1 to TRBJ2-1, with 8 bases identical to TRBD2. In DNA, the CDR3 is TGCGCCAGCAGCAGTAGCGGGATTAACAATGAGCAGTTCTTC. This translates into CASSSSGINNEQFF.